Sequencing of this T cell receptor beta chain was carried out in a study of cytomegalovirus exposure and HLA in healthy donors. The CDR3 extends over 16 amino acids. The germline V gene encodes CDR1 SEHNR and CDR2 FQNEAQ (reference sequence). V was clipped by 5 bases and J by 0 bases, with 13 bases between them. PCR amplification relied on 60 Vbeta primers (plus 13 Jbeta primers). The method was immunoSEQ multiplex PCR; TCRdb's version includes in-frame clones alone and lacks a portion of them. The table records about 170,000 clones, roughly 80% of them present only once. This TCR derives from a female donor in good health and CMV-seronegative. The sample taken for sequencing was PBMCs. The genes are TRBV7-9 and TRBJ2-2; D call uncertain. The CDR3: CASSPPGTANTGELFF. In nucleotides, the CDR3 is TGTGCCAGCAGCCCCCCGGGTACCGCGAACACCGGGGAGCTGTTTTTT.